A single sample is the source of the 23 T cell receptor beta chains below, sequenced in a study of blood T cell repertoires in COVID-19. Clones were sequenced by immunoSEQ multiplex PCR, and TCRdb holds only the in-frame ones, with some missing. The sample lists some 380,000 clones, nearly 90% occurring once. The material sequenced was peripheral blood. The receptors here all came from a man between 18 and 35 years old with active or convalescent COVID-19.

With regard to this clone: One junction end does not reproduce the germline sequence, and a read error may be involved. V usage is TRBV6-4 and J usage is TRBJ1-2; 9 bases agree with TRBD1. CDR1 and CDR2 from the germline V gene are MRHNA and SNTAGT. This CDR3 has 12 residues. The CDR3 is CASNYRGRNASF. The CDR3, as DNA: TGTGCCAGCAACTACAGGGGGCGGAATGCCTCCTTC.

J is TRBJ2-3 and V is TRBV7-3; D ambiguous. CDR1 and CDR2 from the germline V gene are SGHTA and FQGTGA. The V end lost 4 bases, the J end lost 5 bases, and 10 bases lay between the germline ends. The CDR3 spans 13 residues. This chain's CDR3 is CASSSPPGDTQYF. The CDR3 region has the DNA TGTGCCAGCAGCTCCCCCCCAGGAGATACGCAGTATTTT.

The genes are TRBV11-2 and TRBJ1-2; the match to TRBD1 covers 9 bases. The CDR3 is 12 amino acids. Looked up from germline, CDR1 is SGHAT and CDR2 is FQNNGV. The J segment lost 8 bases and the V segment lost 7 bases, leaving 5 bases of the junction unmatched. CDR3 coding DNA: TGTGCCAGCACTTACAGGGGGCAAGGCTACACCTTC. It specifies CASTYRGQGYTF. The full variable domain, with the rest looked up from reference TRBV11-2 and TRBJ1-2, is EAGVAQSPRYKIIEKRQSVAFWCNPISGHATLYWYQQILGQGPKLLIQFQNNGVVDDSQLPKDRFSAERLKGVDSTLKIQPAKLEDSAVYLCASTYRGQGYTFGSGTRLTVV.

The chain joins TRBV6-5 to TRBJ2-7, with 14 bases fitting TRBD2. Germline CDR1 is MNHEY and CDR2 is SVGAGI. Trimming removed 2 bases from V and 4 bases from J; junction bases left unmatched: 4. The CDR3 is 16 amino acids. CDR3 sequence reads: CASSYHGTSGSYEQYF. CDR3 nucleotides: TGTGCCAGCAGTTACCACGGGACTAGCGGGAGTTACGAGCAGTACTTC.

The table lists this clone with a count of one. The chain couples TRBV9 to TRBJ2-5; 8 bases line up with TRBD1. Germline CDR1 is SGDLS and CDR2 is YYNGEE. This CDR3 is 16 amino acids long. Unmatched junction bases numbered 13, after V lost 4 bases and J lost 5 bases. The CDR3 nucleotides read TGTGCCAGCAGCCGCGGACCTCAGGGGGCCGGGGAGACCCAGTACTTC. Protein product: CASSRGPQGAGETQYF.

The rearrangement joins TRBV28 to TRBJ1-2, with D hard to call. In germline, CDR1 is MDHEN, CDR2 SYDVKM. The germline V and J ends were trimmed by 6 bases and 0 bases, with 20 bases remaining between them. The CDR3 is 17 residues long. CDR3 coding DNA: TGTGCCAGCAGGGGTACGACAAAACCAAAAGCTAACTATGGCTACACCTTC. The encoded protein is CASRGTTKPKANYGYTF.

The chain combines TRBV7-2 with TRBJ2-1; 10 bases match TRBD2. CDR3 length equals 12 residues. The trim removed 7 bases at V and 10 bases at J, leaving 4 bases unmatched. Germline V lookup: CDR1 SGHTA, CDR2 FQGNSA. This CDR3 reads CASTSGSREQFF. CDR3 bases: TGTGCCAGCACTAGCGGGAGTCGGGAGCAGTTCTTC.

The chain recombines TRBV9 with TRBJ1-2, with unresolved D. From germline, CDR1 is SGDLS and CDR2 YYNGEE. The length of the CDR3 is 11 residues. The V end lost 3 bases, the J end lost 2 bases, and 2 bases lay between the germline ends. This chain's CDR3 is CASSANYGYTF. The CDR3, as DNA: TGTGCCAGCAGCGCGAACTATGGCTACACCTTC.

The chain joins TRBV2 to TRBJ2-2; D ambiguous. The CDR3 has 14 residues. Germline-derived CDR1 and CDR2 are SNHLY and FYNNEI. Trimming took 9 bases from V and 1 from J, leaving 12 bases between them. This CDR3 is CARAFRENTGELFF. The CDR3 nucleotides are TGTGCCAGAGCGTTTAGAGAGAACACCGGGGAGCTGTTTTTT.

This clone has only one observation. The J gene is TRBJ2-1, the V gene TRBV5-1; 8 positions agree with TRBD2. CDR1 and CDR2 (germline): SGHRS, YFSETQ. V was pared by 0 bases and J by 5 bases, with 7 bases of the junction left unmatched. The CDR3 extends over 16 amino acids. The chain's CDR3 is CASSLVSGGRNNEQFF. The CDR3 nucleotides are TGCGCCAGCAGCTTGGTCTCGGGGGGGAGGAACAATGAGCAGTTCTTC.

The chain recombines TRBV7-9 with TRBJ1-4, with 9 nucleotides matching TRBD1. Trimming took 5 bases from V and 8 from J; bases not matched to a gene: 6. This CDR3 comprises 14 residues. Germline values: CDR1 SEHNR, CDR2 FQNEAQ (reference sequence). The CDR3 DNA follows: TGTGCCAGCAGCGTCCGGGACAGGGCGGAAAAACTGTTTTTT. Translated, it gives CASSVRDRAEKLFF.

The chain employs TRBV27 and TRBJ1-5, with D perhaps matching TRBD1 (6 bases). Trimming left V 6 bases short and J 6 bases short, with 15 bases between. This CDR3 region has 14 residues. Germline V CDR1 and CDR2: MNHEY, SMNVEV (reference sequence). The CDR3 region has the DNA TGTGCCAGCAGACCGTCAGGGGAGGGTCAGCCCCAGCATTTT. Its translation is CASRPSGEGQPQHF.

This chain's CDR3 is CASSPQGRAFF. As DNA, the CDR3 is TGTGCCAGCAGTCCGCAGGGGAGAGCTTTCTTT. The genes are TRBV6-2 or TRBV6-3 and TRBJ1-1, with D perhaps TRBD1 (6 bases). Deletions cut 5 bases from V and 10 bases from J, with 11 bases between. CDR3 length: 11 residues. CDR1 MNHEY and CDR2 SVGEGT come from the germline V gene.

The chain combines TRBV9 with TRBJ1-3; a weak D match, TRBD1 (5 bases). CDR1 is SGDLS and CDR2 is YYNGEE in the germline V gene. This CDR3 is built from 15 residues. V dropped 0 bases and J dropped 2 bases, with 9 bases sitting between them. The CDR3 DNA reads TGTGCCAGCAGCGTAGACCAGACAGCTGGAAACACCATATATTTT. Protein product: CASSVDQTAGNTIYF. Complete variable domain (other parts from reference TRBV9 and TRBJ1-3): DSGVTQTPKHLITATGQRVTLRCSPRSGDLSVYWYQQSLDQGLQFLIQYYNGEERAKGNILERFSAQQFPDLHSELNLSSLELGDSALYFCASSVDQTAGNTIYFGEGSWLTVV.

Comment on this clone: The same CDR3 also results from other DNA sequences found in this sample. This chain connects TRBV7-2 to TRBJ1-5; D is undetermined. This CDR3 contains 13 residues. Germline V CDR1 and CDR2: SGHTA, FQGNSA. Trimming took 3 bases from V and 2 from J, leaving 5 bases between them. For the CDR3, the DNA is TGTGCCAGCAGCTTCCGAGGCAATCAGCCCCAGCATTTT. Its protein product is CASSFRGNQPQHF.

This chain links TRBV2 with TRBJ1-6; D might be TRBD1 (6 bases). This CDR3 region has 16 residues. The germline V gene has CDR1 SNHLY and CDR2 FYNNEI. Trimming stripped 4 bases from V and 10 bases from J, with 20 bases between. CDR3 nucleotide sequence: TGTGCCAGCAGTGCCCCGAGACACAGGGAGGGATCACCCCTCCACTTT. The encoded protein is CASSAPRHREGSPLHF.

The chain is built from TRBV27 and TRBJ2-4; possibly TRBD1 for D (6 bases). The ends were cut back, 4 bases at V and 1 base at J, with 14 bases in the middle. CDR1 is MNHEY, CDR2 SMNVEV, per germline (reference sequence). This CDR3 contains 16 residues. The CDR3 DNA follows: TGTGCCAGCAGTTCCAGGGGTTTGGTCGCCAAAAACATTCAGTACTTC. Translation gives CASSSRGLVAKNIQYF.

J is TRBJ1-6 and V is TRBV28, with TRBD1 matching over 9 bases. This CDR3 is built from 13 residues. V trimming: 8 bases; J trimming: 10 bases; junction bases outside the gene matches: 6. Germline CDR1 MDHEN, CDR2 SYDVKM. For the CDR3, the DNA is TGTGCCAGCTCCAGACAGGGGGAATCACCCCTCCACTTT. Its protein is CASSRQGESPLHF.

The chain employs TRBV7-6 and TRBJ2-1; D unclear. Germline CDR1 is SGHVS and CDR2 is FNYEAQ. Trimming took off 2 bases at V and 7 bases at J, with 9 bases between the two ends. The CDR3 is 13 amino acids. This chain's CDR3 is CASSLLLVNEQFF. CDR3 nucleotides: TGTGCCAGCAGCTTACTCCTTGTTAATGAGCAGTTCTTC.

Comments on this clone: Within the sample, other DNA sequences also encode this same CDR3. The chain recombines TRBV19 with TRBJ1-6; possible D gene TRBD1, 5 bases. V lost 7 bases and J 7 bases, leaving 8 bases between the germline ends. The germline CDR1 and CDR2 sequences are LNHDA and SQIVND (reference sequence). The CDR3 spans 12 residues. CDR3 loop: CASTQGNSPLHF. DNA of the CDR3: TGTGCCAGTACCCAGGGAAATTCACCCCTCCACTTT. The whole variable domain, filled in from reference TRBV19 and TRBJ1-6, reads DGGITQSPKYLFRKEGQNVTLSCEQNLNHDAMYWYRQDPGQGLRLIYYSQIVNDFQKGDIAEGYSVSREKKESFPLTVTSAQKNPTAFYLCASTQGNSPLHFGNGTRLTVT.

The chain is built from TRBV18 and TRBJ1-4; possible D gene TRBD1, 5 bases. CDR1 is KGHSH and CDR2 is LQKENI in the germline V gene. V was trimmed by 2 bases and J by 6 bases, leaving 10 bases between them. This CDR3 is 14 amino acids long. The CDR3 here is CASSPWEGYEKLFF. CDR3 nucleotide sequence: TGTGCCAGCTCACCATGGGAGGGGTATGAAAAACTGTTTTTT.

The rearrangement links TRBV14 to TRBJ1-6; 8 bases line up with TRBD1. V gave up 5 bases and J gave up 9 bases; unmatched junction bases: 9. CDR1 is SGHDN, CDR2 FVKESK, per germline. The CDR3 is 15 residues long. CDR3 coding DNA: TGTGCCAGCAGCGCCCTTGGACAGGGTCTTTCACCCCTCCACTTT. It encodes CASSALGQGLSPLHF.

The chain couples TRBV28 to TRBJ1-2; possibly TRBD1 for D (5 bases). This CDR3 region has 11 residues. Trimming left V 7 bases short and J 4 bases short, with 7 bases between. CDR1 and CDR2 (germline): MDHEN, SYDVKM. The DNA for the CDR3 is TGTGCCAGCAACGGGGGCTATGGCTACACCTTC. It yields the protein CASNGGYGYTF.